This T cell receptor (beta chain) was found in a study of blood T cell repertoires in COVID-19 (dated by TCRdb to 2018 to 2021). About the study as a whole: Samples covering the acute and convalescent phases of COVID-19 were provided by collaborators in the United States, Italy and Spain. The material from the prospective study consisted of cDNA or gDNA derived from T cells, B-cell-depleted T cells, or PBMCs. Deeply sampled blood TCRbeta repertoires from subjects exposed to, actively infected with, or recovered from COVID-19 were included in the dataset. The repertoires were released in a freely available public database meant as a resource for research on the immune response to SARS-CoV-2. The samples were drawn from two sources: the first 160 participants of the ongoing ImmuneRACE study, and 1,000 to 1,500 subjects contributed by 6 global collaborators. Nearly every sample came with metadata listing a de-identified subject ID, COVID-19 status, age in years and sex. Where available, HLA class I and class II types were obtained from metadata supplied by the sample provider rather than from assay-based typing.

Concerning this clone itself: The specificity of this receptor is unknown. Per-base quality was not reported, and no clone a single base away is much larger than it.

CDR1 and CDR2 were assigned from the germline V gene (reference sequence) as SEHNR and FQNEAQ. The CDR3 spans 14 residues, from the cysteine through the phenylalanine. CDR3 DNA is the only sequence kept; it has 42 bases, read in frame from the first base. V is reduced by 0 bases and J by 3 bases, leaving a spacing of 6 bases between them. What the authors observed across the whole study: The quantity of clinical and demographic metadata differed by source and by participant and was supplied without curation.

Collaborating institutions collected whole blood in K2EDTA tubes following their own protocols. For TCRbeta analysis, collaborators shipped samples in one of three forms: frozen whole blood, isolated PBMCs, or DNA extracted from either of those sample types. TCRbeta CDR3 regions were amplified from genomic DNA by means of the immunoSEQ Assay, a bias-controlled multiplex PCR. As for how the authors treated the data: The number of nucleated cells in each sample was estimated from the amplification of reference gene primers within the assay. To quantify the absolute abundance of each unique TCRbeta CDR3 rearrangement, sequence reads were collapsed and filtered. For each sample, productive Simpson clonality was calculated as the square root of Simpson's diversity index over productive rearrangements. The source is immuneACCESS, and TCRdb retained only in-frame sequences with V and J called. Part of the clones is not carried over; for the studies checked, unresolved V genes explain less than half of this, and the remainder is unexplained. Clone size and V and J calls were adopted from that table, with D and trimming inferred from the DNA. Counted in this sample were some 40,000 clones; more than 80% of them appeared once. The leading ten clones occupy roughly 10% of the sample.

This TCR was recovered from a man in his 60s in a cohort sampled during active COVID-19. The chain couples TRBV7-9 to TRBJ1-5, with a weak D call of TRBD1 (5 bases match). Sequences were obtained from peripheral blood. Here is the DNA: TGTGCCAGCAGCTTAGCACAGGCCAATCAGCCCCAGCATTTT. This codes for CASSLAQANQPQHF.